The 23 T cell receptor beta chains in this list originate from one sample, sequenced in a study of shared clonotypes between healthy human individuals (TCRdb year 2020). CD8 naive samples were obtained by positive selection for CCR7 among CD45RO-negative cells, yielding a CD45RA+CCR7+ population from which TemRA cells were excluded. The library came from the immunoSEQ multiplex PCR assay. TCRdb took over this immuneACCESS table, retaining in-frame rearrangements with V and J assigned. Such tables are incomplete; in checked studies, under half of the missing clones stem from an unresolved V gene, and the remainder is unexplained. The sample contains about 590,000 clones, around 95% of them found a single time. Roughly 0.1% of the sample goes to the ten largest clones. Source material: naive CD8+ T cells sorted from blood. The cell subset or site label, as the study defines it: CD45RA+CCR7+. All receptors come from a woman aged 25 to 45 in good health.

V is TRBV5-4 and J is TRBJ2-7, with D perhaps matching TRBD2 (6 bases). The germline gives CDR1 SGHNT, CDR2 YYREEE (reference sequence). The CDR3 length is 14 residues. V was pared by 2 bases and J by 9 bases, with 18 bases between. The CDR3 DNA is TGTGCCAGCAGCTTCTGGGACTTACCCTCCCGGCAGTACTTC. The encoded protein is CASSFWDLPSRQYF.

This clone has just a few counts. CDR3 bases: TGTGCCTGGAGCGGGATTGGGGAAAAACTGTTTTTT. It specifies CAWSGIGEKLFF. V is TRBV30 and J is TRBJ1-4; no firm D call. The CDR3 sequence is 12 residues long. The V gene lost 3 bases and the J gene lost 8 bases, with 10 bases spanning the gap. Germline V gene data show CDR1 as GTSNPN and CDR2 as SVGIG (reference sequence).

The CDR3 sequence is CASSLNGQGGTGELFF. For the CDR3, the DNA is TGTGCCAGCAGCTTAAACGGACAGGGGGGCACCGGGGAGCTGTTTTTT. The chain uses TRBV11-2 and TRBJ2-2; 10 bases agree with TRBD1. V dropped 2 bases and J dropped 4; count of bases not matched to a gene: 4. The CDR3 contains 16 residues. The germline CDR1 and CDR2 sequences are SGHAT and FQNNGV.

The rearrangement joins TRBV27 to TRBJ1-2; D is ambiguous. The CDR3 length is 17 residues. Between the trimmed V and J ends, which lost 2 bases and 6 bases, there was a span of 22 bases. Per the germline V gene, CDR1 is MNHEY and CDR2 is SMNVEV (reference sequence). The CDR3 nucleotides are TGTGCCAGCAGTTTAACCGCTGTCCCGGGCTCGATAGATGGCTACACCTTC. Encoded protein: CASSLTAVPGSIDGYTF.

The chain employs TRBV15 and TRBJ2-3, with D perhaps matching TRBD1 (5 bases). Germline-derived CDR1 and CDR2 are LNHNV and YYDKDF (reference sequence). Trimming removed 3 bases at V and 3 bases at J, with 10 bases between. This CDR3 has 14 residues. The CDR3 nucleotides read TGTGCCACCAGCAGCTCAGGGAATACAGATACGCAGTATTTT. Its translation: CATSSSGNTDTQYF. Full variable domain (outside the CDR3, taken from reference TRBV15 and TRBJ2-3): DAMVIQNPRYQVTQFGKPVTLSCSQTLNHNVMYWYQQKSSQAPKLLFHYYDKDFNNEADTPDNFQSRRPNTSFCFLDIRSPGLGDTAMYLCATSSSGNTDTQYFGPGTRLTVL.

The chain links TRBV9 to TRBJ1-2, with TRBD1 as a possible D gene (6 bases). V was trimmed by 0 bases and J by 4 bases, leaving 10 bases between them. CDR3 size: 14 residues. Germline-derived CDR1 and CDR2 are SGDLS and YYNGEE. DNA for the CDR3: TGTGCCAGCAGCGTAGCGGGGGCTGCCTATGGCTACACCTTC. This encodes CASSVAGAAYGYTF.

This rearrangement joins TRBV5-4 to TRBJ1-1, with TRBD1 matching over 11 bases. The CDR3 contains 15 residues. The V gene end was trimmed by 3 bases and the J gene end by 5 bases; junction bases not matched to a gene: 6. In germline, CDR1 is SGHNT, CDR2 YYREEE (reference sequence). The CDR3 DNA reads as TGTGCCAGCAGCTATGGACAGGGGGCGGGGACTGAAGCTTTCTTT. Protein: CASSYGQGAGTEAFF.

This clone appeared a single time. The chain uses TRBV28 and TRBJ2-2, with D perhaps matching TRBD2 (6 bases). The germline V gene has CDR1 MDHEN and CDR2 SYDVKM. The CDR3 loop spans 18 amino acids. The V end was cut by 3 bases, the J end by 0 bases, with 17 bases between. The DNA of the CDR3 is TGTGCCAGCAGTTTTCCCCAGTCGGCGGGGACGAACACCGGGGAGCTGTTTTTT. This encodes CASSFPQSAGTNTGELFF.

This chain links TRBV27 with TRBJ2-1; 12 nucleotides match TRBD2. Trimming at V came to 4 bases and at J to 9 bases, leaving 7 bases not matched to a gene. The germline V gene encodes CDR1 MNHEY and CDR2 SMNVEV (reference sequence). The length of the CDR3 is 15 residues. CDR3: CASSSRLAGAPEQFF. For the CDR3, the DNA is TGTGCCAGCAGTTCACGACTAGCGGGAGCCCCTGAGCAGTTCTTC.

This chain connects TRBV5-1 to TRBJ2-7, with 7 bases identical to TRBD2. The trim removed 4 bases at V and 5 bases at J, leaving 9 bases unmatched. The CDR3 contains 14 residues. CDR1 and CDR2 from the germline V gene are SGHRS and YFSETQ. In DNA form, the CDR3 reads TGCGCCAGCAGCCCAACCTGGGAGGGAAACGAGCAGTACTTC. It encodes CASSPTWEGNEQYF.

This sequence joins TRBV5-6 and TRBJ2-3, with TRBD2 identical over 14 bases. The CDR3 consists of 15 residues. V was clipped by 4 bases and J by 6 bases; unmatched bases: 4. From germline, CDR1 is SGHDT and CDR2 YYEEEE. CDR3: CASSRTSGRFDTQYF. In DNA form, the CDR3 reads TGTGCCAGCAGCCGGACTAGCGGGAGGTTCGATACGCAGTATTTT.

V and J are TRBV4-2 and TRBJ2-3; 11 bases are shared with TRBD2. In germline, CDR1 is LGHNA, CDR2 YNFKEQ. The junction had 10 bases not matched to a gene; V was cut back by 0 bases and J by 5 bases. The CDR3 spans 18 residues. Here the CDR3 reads CASSQERGGGLAGDTQYF. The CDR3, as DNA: TGTGCCAGCAGCCAAGAGAGGGGAGGCGGACTAGCGGGAGATACGCAGTATTTT.

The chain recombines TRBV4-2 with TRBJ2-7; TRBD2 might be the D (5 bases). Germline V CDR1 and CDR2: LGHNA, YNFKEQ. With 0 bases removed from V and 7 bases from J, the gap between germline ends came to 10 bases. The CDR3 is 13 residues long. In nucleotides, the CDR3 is TGTGCCAGCAGCCAAGATATGGGCGGGGAGCAGTACTTC. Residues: CASSQDMGGEQYF.

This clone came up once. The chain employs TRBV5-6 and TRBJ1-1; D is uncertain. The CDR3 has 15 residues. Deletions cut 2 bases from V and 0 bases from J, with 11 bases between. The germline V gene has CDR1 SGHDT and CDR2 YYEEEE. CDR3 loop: CASSFDISLNTEAFF. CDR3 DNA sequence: TGTGCCAGCAGCTTTGACATCAGCTTGAACACTGAAGCTTTCTTT.

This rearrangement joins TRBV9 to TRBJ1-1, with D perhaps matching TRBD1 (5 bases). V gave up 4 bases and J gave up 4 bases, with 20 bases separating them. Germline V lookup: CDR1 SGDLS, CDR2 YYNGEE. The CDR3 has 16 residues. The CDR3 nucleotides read TGTGCCAGCAGCCCTATGCCGGGGGGAGGTGTCACTGAAGCTTTCTTT. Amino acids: CASSPMPGGGVTEAFF.

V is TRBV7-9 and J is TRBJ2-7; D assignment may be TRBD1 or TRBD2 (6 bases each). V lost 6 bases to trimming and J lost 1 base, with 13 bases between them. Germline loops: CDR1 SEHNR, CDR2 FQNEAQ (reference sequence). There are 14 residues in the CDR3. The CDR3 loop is CASSPTGTSYEQYF. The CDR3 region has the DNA TGTGCCAGCAGTCCCACAGGGACTTCCTACGAGCAGTACTTC.

The CDR3 sequence: CASSVGEGRGNEQFF. In DNA form, the CDR3 reads TGTGCCAGCAGCGTAGGTGAGGGTCGTGGGAATGAGCAGTTCTTC. The chain employs TRBV9 and TRBJ2-1; weak D call: TRBD2 (5 bases). There are 15 residues in the CDR3. V lost 0 bases and J lost 7, with 14 bases in between. Germline CDR1 and CDR2: SGDLS and YYNGEE.

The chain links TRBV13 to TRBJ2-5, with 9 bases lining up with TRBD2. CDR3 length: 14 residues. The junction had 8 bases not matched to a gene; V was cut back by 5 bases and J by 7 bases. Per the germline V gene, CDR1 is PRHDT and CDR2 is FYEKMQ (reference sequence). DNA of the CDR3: TGTGCCAGCAGCCCCCAGAGCGGGGGGACGACCCAGTACTTC. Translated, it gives CASSPQSGGTTQYF.

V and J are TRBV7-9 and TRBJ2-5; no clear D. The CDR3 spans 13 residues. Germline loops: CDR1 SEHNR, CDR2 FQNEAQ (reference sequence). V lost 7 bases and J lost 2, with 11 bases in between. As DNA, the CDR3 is TGTGCCAGCACCGCGACCGAGCAAGAGACCCAGTACTTC. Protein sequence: CASTATEQETQYF.

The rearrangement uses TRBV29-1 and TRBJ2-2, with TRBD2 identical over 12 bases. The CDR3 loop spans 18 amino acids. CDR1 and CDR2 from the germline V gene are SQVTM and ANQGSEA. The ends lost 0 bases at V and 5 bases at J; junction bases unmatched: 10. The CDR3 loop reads CSVEDSPSGRAGTGELFF. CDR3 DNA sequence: TGCAGCGTTGAAGATTCGCCTAGCGGGAGGGCGGGAACCGGGGAGCTGTTTTTT.

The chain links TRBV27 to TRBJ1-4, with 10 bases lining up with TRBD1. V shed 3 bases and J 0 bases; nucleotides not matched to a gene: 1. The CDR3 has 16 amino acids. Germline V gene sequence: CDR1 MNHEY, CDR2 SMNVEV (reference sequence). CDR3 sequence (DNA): TGTGCCAGCAGTTTGGGGACAGGGGCAACTAATGAAAAACTGTTTTTT. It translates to CASSLGTGATNEKLFF.

The CDR3 DNA sequence: TGTGCCTTAGGGACAGGGGAAAACAATGAGCAGTTCTTC. Translating it yields CALGTGENNEQFF. The chain uses TRBV10-3 and TRBJ2-1, with 10 bases aligning to TRBD1. CDR3 size: 13 residues. Germline CDR1 and CDR2: ENHRY and SYGVKD. V gave up 11 bases and J gave up 5 bases; unmatched junction bases: 6.

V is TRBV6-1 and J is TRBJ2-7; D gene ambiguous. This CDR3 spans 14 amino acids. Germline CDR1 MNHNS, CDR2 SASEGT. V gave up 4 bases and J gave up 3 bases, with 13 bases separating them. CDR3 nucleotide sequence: TGTGCCAGCAGTGGCCTGGGATCGAACTACGAGCAGTACTTC. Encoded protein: CASSGLGSNYEQYF.